This T cell receptor (beta chain) was captured by sequencing in a study of T cell changes during pregnancy in multiple sclerosis. Clones were read by immunoSEQ multiplex PCR, and TCRdb kept only the in-frame ones, dropping some. The sample has approximately 90,000 clones, 85% to 95% seen once. Germline CDR1 and CDR2: MNHEY and SVGAGI. With V trimmed by 0 bases and J by 7 bases, 11 bases remained unmatched. The CDR3 is made up of 16 amino acids. In its sample, this clone was seen once. The sample in question was peripheral blood, obtained before pregnancy. The chain carries TRBV6-5 and TRBJ1-1; 7 bases map to TRBD1. This sequence originates from a female donor with multiple sclerosis, enrolled in a pregnancy study. DNA for the CDR3: TGTGCCAGCAGTTACTCGACAAGAAGGGGGCGGGTTGAAGCTTTCTTT. It encodes CASSYSTRRGRVEAFF.